This TCR beta chain comes out of a study of early T cells in non-severe SARS-CoV-2 infection. Across the study: The input, bulk RNA from unsorted whole blood, was sequenced, and chains were unpaired.

Separate cDNA molecules each had unique molecular identifiers attached to them. TCRdb ran MiXCR on the 5' RACE reads and lists one entry per CDR3 protein. The sample gives roughly 28,000 distinct CDR3 sequences, approximately 4.8% of which show up once; over 5% is in the top ten. Looked up from germline, CDR1 is MNHEY and CDR2 is SVGAGI. The CDR3 has 13 residues. V was cut by 6 bases and J by 5 bases, with 13 bases left in between. This clonotype has ten or more counts. Its target is unknown. Broader study findings: Clonotype matching in VDJdb favored anti-spike CD8 responses and did not capture private and CD4 specificities.

V gene TRBV6-5 combines with J gene TRBJ2-5; maybe TRBD1 (5 bases). Sequencing was carried out using whole blood. The receptor's source is an adult who was a healthcare worker with PCR-confirmed SARS-CoV-2 infection or an uninfected control (not recorded which). This chain's CDR3 is CASSLGHRETQYF. In nucleotides, the CDR3 is TGTGCCAGCAGCCTAGGACATCGGGAGACCCAGTACTTC.